This TCR beta chain was captured by sequencing in a study of graft-versus-host responses after intestinal transplantation. The CDR3 consists of 14 residues. In germline, CDR1 is LNHNV, CDR2 YYDKDF (reference sequence). With 3 bases removed from V and 0 bases from J, the gap between germline ends came to 6 bases. Generated by immunoSEQ multiplex PCR, the TCRdb table keeps only in-frame clones and is missing some. The table records about 92,000 clones, about four fifths of them present only once. Comments on this clone: What it binds is not known.

The TCR was taken from a human donor who received an intestinal transplant. This sample comprised unstimulated CD8+ T cells sorted from spleen or lymph node cells, obtained before intestinal transplant. V gene TRBV15 combines with J gene TRBJ2-1; D call uncertain. The DNA of the CDR3 is TGTGCCACCAGCAGTCAGAGCTCCTACAATGAGCAGTTCTTC. Its protein product is CATSSQSSYNEQFF. Supplemented by reference TRBV15 and TRBJ2-1, the full variable domain reads DAMVIQNPRYQVTQFGKPVTLSCSQTLNHNVMYWYQQKSSQAPKLLFHYYDKDFNNEADTPDNFQSRRPNTSFCFLDIRSPGLGDTAMYLCATSSQSSYNEQFFGPGTRLTVL.